The clone carrying this TCR beta chain showed up just once. The CDR3 sequence is 14 residues long. V lost 5 bases to trimming and J lost 5 bases; unmatched junction nucleotides: 7. Germline V gene lookup returns CDR1 MGHDK and CDR2 SYGVNS. The data are from a study of blood T cell repertoires in COVID-19. This table comes from immunoSEQ multiplex PCR, and its TCRdb copy is limited to in-frame clones, with some not included. The sample has about 190,000 clones; 86% are singletons. The chain recombines TRBV25-1 with TRBJ1-2; 8 bases align to TRBD1. The sequenced sample consisted of PBMCs or T cells enriched from blood (not recorded which). The source is a woman between 35 and 50 years old in a cohort exposed to, infected with or recovered from COVID-19 (not recorded which). Here the CDR3 reads CASSLGQGGYGYTF. CDR3 coding DNA: TGTGCCAGCAGTCTCGGACAGGGAGGGTATGGCTACACCTTC.